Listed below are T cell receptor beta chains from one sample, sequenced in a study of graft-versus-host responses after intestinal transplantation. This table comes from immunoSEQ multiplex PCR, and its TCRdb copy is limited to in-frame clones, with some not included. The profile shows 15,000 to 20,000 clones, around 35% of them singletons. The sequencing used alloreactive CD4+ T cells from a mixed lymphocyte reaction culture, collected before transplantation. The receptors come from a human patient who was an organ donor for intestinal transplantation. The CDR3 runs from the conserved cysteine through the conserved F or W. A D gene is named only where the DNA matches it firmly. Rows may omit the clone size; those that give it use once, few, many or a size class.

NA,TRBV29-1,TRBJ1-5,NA,CSVECSREPQHF,TGCAGCGTTGAGTGTTCGAGGGAGCCCCAGCATTTT
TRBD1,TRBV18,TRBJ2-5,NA,CASSPLTGEETQYF,TGTGCCAGCTCACCCTTGACAGGGGAGGAGACCCAGTACTTC
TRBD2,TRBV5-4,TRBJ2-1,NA,CASSLAGGNEQFF,TGTGCCAGCAGCTTAGCGGGAGGCAATGAGCAGTTCTTC
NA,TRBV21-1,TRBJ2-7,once,CASSKIYEQYF,TGTGCCAGCAGCAAAATCTACGAGCAGTACTTC
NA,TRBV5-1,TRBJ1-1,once,CATSQGGGTEAFF,TGCGCCACCTCACAAGGAGGAGGGACTGAAGCTTTCTTT
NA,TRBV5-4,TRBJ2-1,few,CASSLVGGPYNEQFF,TGTGCCAGCAGCTTGGTGGGGGGGCCATACAATGAGCAGTTCTTC
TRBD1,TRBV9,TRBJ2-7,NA,CASSPRTGPYEQYF,TGTGCCAGCAGCCCCCGGACAGGGCCTTACGAGCAGTACTTC
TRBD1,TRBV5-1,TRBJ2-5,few,CASSLGQGETQYF,TGCGCCAGCAGCTTGGGACAGGGGGAGACCCAGTACTTC
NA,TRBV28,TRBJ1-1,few,CASSPNWGTEAFF,TGTGCCAGCAGTCCGAACTGGGGGACTGAAGCTTTCTTT
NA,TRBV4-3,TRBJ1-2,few,CASSQDLGAANYGYTF,TGCGCCAGCAGCCAAGATCTTGGGGCTGCAAACTATGGCTACACCTTC
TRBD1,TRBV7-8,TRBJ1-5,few,CASSLGTEGNQPQHF,TGTGCCAGCAGCTTGGGGACAGAGGGCAATCAGCCCCAGCATTTT
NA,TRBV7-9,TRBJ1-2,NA,CASSFATISGGYTF,TGTGCCAGCAGCTTCGCCACCATCAGCGGAGGCTACACCTTC
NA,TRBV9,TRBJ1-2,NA,CASSVQGGYGYTF,TGTGCCAGCAGCGTTCAGGGTGGCTATGGCTACACCTTC
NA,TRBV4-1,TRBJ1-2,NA,CASSQDALINYGYTF,TGCGCCAGCAGCCAAGACGCCCTGATCAACTATGGCTACACCTTC
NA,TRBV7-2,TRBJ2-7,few,CASSPTRNTYEQYF,TGTGCCAGCAGCCCCACTAGGAACACATACGAGCAGTACTTC
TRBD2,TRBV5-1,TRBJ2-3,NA,CASSGTSLSTDTQYF,TGCGCCAGCAGCGGGACTAGCTTATCCACAGATACGCAGTATTTT
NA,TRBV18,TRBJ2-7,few,CASSPPSPTGEQYF,TGTGCCAGCTCACCACCGTCGCCAACCGGAGAGCAGTACTTC
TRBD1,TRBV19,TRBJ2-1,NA,CASGQENNEQFF,TGTGCCAGCGGACAGGAGAACAATGAGCAGTTCTTC
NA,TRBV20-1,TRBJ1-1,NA,CSARQNTEAFF,TGCAGTGCCCGACAGAACACTGAAGCTTTCTTT
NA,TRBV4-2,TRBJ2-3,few,CASSQDVSTDTQYF,TGTGCCAGCAGCCAAGATGTTAGCACAGATACGCAGTATTTT
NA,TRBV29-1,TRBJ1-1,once,CSVEWGSVNTEAFF,TGCAGCGTTGAATGGGGGTCCGTGAACACTGAAGCTTTCTTT
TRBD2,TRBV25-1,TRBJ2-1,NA,CASSERSGSPIEQFF,TGTGCCAGCAGTGAGCGGAGCGGGAGTCCGATTGAGCAGTTCTTC
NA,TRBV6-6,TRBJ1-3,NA,CASRPPGSGNTIYF,TGTGCCAGCAGACCCCCGGGATCTGGAAACACCATATATTTT
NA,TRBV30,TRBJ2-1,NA,CAWSGNTVDHEQFF,TGTGCCTGGAGTGGCAACACGGTGGACCACGAGCAGTTCTTC
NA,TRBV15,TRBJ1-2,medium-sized,CATSREQVANYGYTF,TGTGCCACCAGCAGAGAACAGGTCGCTAACTATGGCTACACCTTC
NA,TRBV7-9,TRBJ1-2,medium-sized,CASSLTGSNYGYTF,TGTGCCAGCAGCTTAACAGGGTCTAACTATGGCTACACCTTC
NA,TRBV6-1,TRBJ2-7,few,CASSKGVVSYEQYF,TGTGCCAGCAGTAAGGGGGTGGTCTCCTACGAGCAGTACTTC
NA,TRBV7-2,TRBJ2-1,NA,CASSLEPGPYNEQFF,TGTGCCAGCAGCTTAGAACCGGGACCCTACAATGAGCAGTTCTTC
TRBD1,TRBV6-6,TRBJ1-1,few,CASRRPGGTEAFF,TGTGCCAGCAGGAGACCAGGGGGGACTGAAGCTTTCTTT
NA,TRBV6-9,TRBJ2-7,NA,CASSYSRYEQYF,TGTGCCAGCAGTTACTCAAGGTACGAGCAGTACTTC
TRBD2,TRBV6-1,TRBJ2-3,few,CASRLRLSGGDTQYF,TGTGCCAGCAGGCTCCGACTTTCGGGGGGAGATACGCAGTATTTT
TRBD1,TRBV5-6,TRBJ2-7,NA,CASSLTGQAGYEQYF,TGTGCCAGCAGTTTAACAGGACAGGCTGGCTACGAGCAGTACTTC
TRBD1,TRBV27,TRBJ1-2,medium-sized,CASRPNQGASGYTF,TGTGCCAGCAGGCCAAACCAGGGGGCAAGTGGCTACACCTTC
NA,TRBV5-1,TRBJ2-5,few,CASSLVPTQETQYF,TGCGCCAGCAGCTTGGTACCGACACAAGAGACCCAGTACTTC
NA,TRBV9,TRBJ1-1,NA,CASSVHMYTEAFF,TGTGCCAGCAGCGTCCATATGTACACTGAAGCTTTCTTT
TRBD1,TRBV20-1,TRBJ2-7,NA,CSAGDSYEQYF,TGCAGTGCTGGGGACAGCTACGAGCAGTACTTC
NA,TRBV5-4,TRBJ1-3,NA,CASSLVGGENTIYF,TGTGCCAGCAGCTTGGTGGGGGGAGAAAACACCATATATTTT
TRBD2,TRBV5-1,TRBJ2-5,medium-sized,CASSGTSGVETQYF,TGCGCCAGCAGCGGGACTAGCGGGGTGGAGACCCAGTACTTC
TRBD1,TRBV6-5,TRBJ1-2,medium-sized,CASRGTGGHYGYTF,TGTGCCAGCAGGGGGACAGGGGGACACTATGGCTACACCTTC